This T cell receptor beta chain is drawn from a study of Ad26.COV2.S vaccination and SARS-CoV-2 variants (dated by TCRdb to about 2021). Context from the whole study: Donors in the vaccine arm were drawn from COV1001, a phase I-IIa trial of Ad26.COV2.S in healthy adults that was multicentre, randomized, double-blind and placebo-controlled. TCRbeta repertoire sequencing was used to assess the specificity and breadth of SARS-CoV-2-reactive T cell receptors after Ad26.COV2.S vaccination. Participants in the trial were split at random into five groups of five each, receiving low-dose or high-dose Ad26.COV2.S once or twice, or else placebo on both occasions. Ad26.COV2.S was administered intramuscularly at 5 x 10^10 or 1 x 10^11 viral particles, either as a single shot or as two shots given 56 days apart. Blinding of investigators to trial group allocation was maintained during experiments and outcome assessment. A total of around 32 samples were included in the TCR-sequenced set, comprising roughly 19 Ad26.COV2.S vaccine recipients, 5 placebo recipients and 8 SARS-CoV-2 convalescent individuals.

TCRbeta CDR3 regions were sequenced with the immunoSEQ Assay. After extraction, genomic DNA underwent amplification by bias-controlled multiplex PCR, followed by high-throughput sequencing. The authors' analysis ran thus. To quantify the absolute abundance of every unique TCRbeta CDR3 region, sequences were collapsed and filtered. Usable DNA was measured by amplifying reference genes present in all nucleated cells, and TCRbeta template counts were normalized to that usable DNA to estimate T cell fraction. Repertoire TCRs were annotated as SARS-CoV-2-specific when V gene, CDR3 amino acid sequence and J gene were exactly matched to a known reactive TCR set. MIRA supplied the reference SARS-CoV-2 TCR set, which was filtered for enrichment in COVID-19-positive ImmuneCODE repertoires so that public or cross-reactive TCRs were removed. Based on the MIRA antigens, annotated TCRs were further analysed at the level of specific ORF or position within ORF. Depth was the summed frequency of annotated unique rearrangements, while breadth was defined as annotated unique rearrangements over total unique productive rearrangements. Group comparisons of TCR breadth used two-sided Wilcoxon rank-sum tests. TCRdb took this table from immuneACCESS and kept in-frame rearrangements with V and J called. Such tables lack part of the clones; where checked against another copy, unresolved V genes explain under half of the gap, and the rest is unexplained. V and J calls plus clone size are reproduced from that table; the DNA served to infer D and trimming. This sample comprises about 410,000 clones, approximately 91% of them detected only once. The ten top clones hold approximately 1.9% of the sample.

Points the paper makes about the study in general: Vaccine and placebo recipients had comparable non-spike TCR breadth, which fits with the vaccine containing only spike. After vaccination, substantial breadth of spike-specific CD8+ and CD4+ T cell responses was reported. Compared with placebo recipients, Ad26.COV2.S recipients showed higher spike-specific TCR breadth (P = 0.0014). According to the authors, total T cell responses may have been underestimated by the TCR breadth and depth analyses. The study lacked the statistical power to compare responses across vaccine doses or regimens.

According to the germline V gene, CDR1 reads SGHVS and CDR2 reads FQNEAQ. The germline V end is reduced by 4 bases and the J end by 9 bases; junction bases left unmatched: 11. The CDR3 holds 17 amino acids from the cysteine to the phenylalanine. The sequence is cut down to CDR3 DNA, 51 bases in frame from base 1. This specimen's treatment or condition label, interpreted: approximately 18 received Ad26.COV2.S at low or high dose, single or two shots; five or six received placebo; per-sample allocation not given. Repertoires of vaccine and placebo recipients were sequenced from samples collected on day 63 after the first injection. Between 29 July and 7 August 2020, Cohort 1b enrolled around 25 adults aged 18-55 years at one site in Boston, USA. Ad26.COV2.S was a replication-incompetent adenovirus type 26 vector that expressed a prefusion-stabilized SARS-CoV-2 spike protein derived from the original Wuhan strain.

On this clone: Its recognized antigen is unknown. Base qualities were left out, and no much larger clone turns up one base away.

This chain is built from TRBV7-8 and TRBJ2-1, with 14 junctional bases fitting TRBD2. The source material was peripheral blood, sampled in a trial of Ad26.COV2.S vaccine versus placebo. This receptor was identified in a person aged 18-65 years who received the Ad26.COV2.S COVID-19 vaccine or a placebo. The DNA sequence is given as TGTGCCAGCAGCTCGGGACTAGCGGGAGCTAGGCGAATTGAGCAGTTCTTC. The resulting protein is CASSSGLAGARRIEQFF.